The 27 T cell receptor beta chains below all came from one sample that was sequenced in a study of T-cell reconstitution after alpha-beta-depleted transplantation in children. As it was prepared, the TCRbeta library received unique molecular identifiers. TCRdb itself ran the PCR reads through MiXCR, one entry per CDR3 protein. In the table there are about 440,000 distinct CDR3 sequences, 43% of which are singletons. The input for sequencing was PBMCs, taken before TCRalphabeta/CD19-depleted stem cell transplant. These receptor sequences come from a girl between 2 and 10 years old with aplastic anemia, due to receive a stem cell transplant.

This chain links TRBV10-3 with TRBJ2-7; 9 bases line up with TRBD2. This CDR3 region has 15 residues. The germline CDR1 and CDR2 sequences are ENHRY and SYGVKD. The trim removed 6 bases at V and 4 bases at J, leaving 10 bases unmatched. The CDR3: CAISLRGGRAYEQYF. The CDR3 DNA is TGTGCCATCAGCCTACGGGGCGGGAGGGCTTACGAGCAGTACTTC.

V is TRBV10-3 and J is TRBJ2-3; D is perhaps TRBD2 (5 bases). This CDR3 has 13 amino acids. Germline loops: CDR1 ENHRY, CDR2 SYGVKD. V lost 3 bases, J lost 1 base, and 5 bases lay in between. This CDR3 reads CAISDSGTDTQYF. The CDR3 DNA reads TGTGCCATCAGTGATAGCGGCACAGATACGCAGTATTTT.

V is TRBV27 and J is TRBJ2-1, with 7 bases fitting TRBD1. Trimming cost V 3 bases and J 7 bases; bases outside gene matches: 12. CDR3 length equals 16 residues. Germline assignment: CDR1 MNHEY and CDR2 SMNVEV (reference sequence). CDR3 sequence (DNA): TGTGCCAGCAGTTTCGCCCCCTTGACAGGGAAGAATGAGCAGTTCTTC. Translating gives CASSFAPLTGKNEQFF.

The rearrangement links TRBV7-6 to TRBJ2-7; 9 bases map to TRBD2. The CDR3 runs 15 residues. Germline assignment: CDR1 SGHVS and CDR2 FNYEAQ. With 5 bases clipped from V and 6 bases from J, the junction kept 11 bases outside the gene matches. The CDR3 coding sequence is TGTGCCAGCAGCCCGGGCCTAGCGGGGCCTTCCGAGCAGTACTTC. Protein: CASSPGLAGPSEQYF.

The chain carries TRBV7-9 and TRBJ2-3; 11 bases match TRBD1. Losses at the gene ends were 10 bases for V and 5 bases for J; bases not matched to a gene: 11. The CDR3 extends over 15 amino acids. CDR1 is SEHNR and CDR2 is FQNEAQ in the germline V gene (reference sequence). CDR3 bases: TGTGCCACCGAGCCCGGACAGGGGGCTGGAGATACGCAGTATTTT. It translates to CATEPGQGAGDTQYF. Based on the CDR3 plus reference TRBV7-9 and TRBJ2-3, the full variable domain is DTGVSQNPRHKITKRGQNVTFRCDPISEHNRLYWYRQTLGQGPEFLTYFQNEAQLEKSRLLSDRFSAERPKGSFSTLEIQRTEQGDSAMYLCATEPGQGAGDTQYFGPGTRLTVL.

This clonotype showed up just a few times. The chain couples TRBV12-3 or TRBV12-4 to TRBJ2-3, with 11 bases aligning to TRBD2. The CDR3 spans 18 residues. Trimming took 5 bases from V and 1 from J; bases not matched to a gene: 11. The CDR3 loop is CASSPLAGGPTGTDTQYF. CDR3 sequence (DNA): TGTGCCAGCAGTCCGTTAGCGGGAGGGCCCACGGGCACAGATACGCAGTATTTT.

The chain is built from TRBV5-1 and TRBJ2-3, with a possible D match to TRBD1 (5 bases). The V gene's germline CDR1 is SGHRS and CDR2 YFSETQ. Trimming took 0 bases from V and 4 from J, leaving 9 bases between them. CDR3 size: 14 residues. The CDR3 reads CASSLAGNADTQYF. DNA for the CDR3: TGCGCCAGCAGCTTGGCAGGGAACGCAGATACGCAGTATTTT. The full variable domain, with the rest looked up from reference TRBV5-1 and TRBJ2-3, is KAGVTQTPRYLIKTRGQQVTLSCSPISGHRSVSWYQQTPGQGLQFLFEYFSETQRNKGNFPGRFSGRQFSNSRSEMNVSTLELGDSALYLCASSLAGNADTQYFGPGTRLTVL.

Ten or more counts support this clonotype. V is TRBV20-1 and J is TRBJ1-6; possibly TRBD1 for D (6 bases). The germline CDR1 and CDR2 sequences are DFQATT and SNEGSKA (reference sequence). V was pared by 5 bases and J by 11 bases, with 16 bases between. The CDR3 spans 13 residues. The DNA for the CDR3 is TGCAGTGCTTTAGTCCAGGGGAGTCCACCCCTCCACTTT. Protein: CSALVQGSPPLHF.

This clonotype was counted between two and nine times. This sequence joins TRBV20-1 and TRBJ1-6, with D unclear. V was shortened by 0 bases and J by 8 bases, with 5 bases between the two germline ends. Per the germline V gene, CDR1 is DFQATT and CDR2 is SNEGSKA (reference sequence). CDR3 length equals 12 residues. CDR3 loop: CSAREAYSPLHF. Here the CDR3 DNA reads TGCAGTGCTAGAGAGGCGTATTCACCCCTCCACTTT.

This clonotype was seen many times. V usage is TRBV27 and J usage is TRBJ2-1, with 7 bases matching TRBD2. The CDR3 runs to 15 residues. The junction had 13 bases not matched to a gene; V was cut back by 7 bases and J by 7 bases. Looked up from germline, CDR1 is MNHEY and CDR2 is SMNVEV (reference sequence). CDR3 sequence (DNA): TGTGCCAGCAAGGGGACGGGAGGATGGGGAAATGAGCAGTTCTTC. The encoded protein is CASKGTGGWGNEQFF.

In its sample, this clonotype was seen a few times. The chain has TRBV4-1 and TRBJ2-1, with 7 nucleotides matching TRBD2. This CDR3 spans 18 amino acids. V was pared by 2 bases and J by 0 bases, with 10 bases of the junction left unmatched. From germline, CDR1 is MGHRA and CDR2 YSYEKL. The DNA of the CDR3 is TGCGCCAGCAGCCAACACAGCGGGAAGTCGAGCTCCTACAATGAGCAGTTCTTC. Its translation is CASSQHSGKSSSYNEQFF.

V is TRBV5-8 and J is TRBJ2-4; D assignment may be TRBD1 or TRBD2 (6 bases each). With 5 bases removed from V and 1 base from J, the gap between germline ends came to 19 bases. Germline V gene sequence: CDR1 SGHTS, CDR2 YDEGEE. The CDR3 runs 17 residues. The CDR3 reads CASSYENRAGAKNIQYF. The CDR3 region has the DNA TGTGCCAGCAGTTACGAAAACAGGGCGGGGGCCAAAAACATTCAGTACTTC. Complete variable domain (other parts from reference TRBV5-8 and TRBJ2-4): EAGVTQSPTHLIKTRGQQATLRCSPISGHTSVYWYQQALGLGLQFLLWYDEGEERNRGNFPPRFSGRQFPNYSSELNVNALELEDSALYLCASSYENRAGAKNIQYFGAGTRLSVL.

The genes are TRBV7-8 and TRBJ1-1; no firm D call. The CDR3 is 11 amino acids. Germline V gives CDR1 SGHVS, CDR2 FQNEAQ. Trimming shortened V by 8 bases and J by 1 base, and 5 bases separated the two germline ends. CDR3 coding DNA: TGTGCCAGCTTTCGGAACACTGAAGCTTTCTTT. This codes for CASFRNTEAFF.

V and J are TRBV12-3 or TRBV12-4 and TRBJ2-1; TRBD2 matches at 16 bases. The CDR3 is made up of 18 amino acids. V was pared by 4 bases and J by 9 bases, with 12 bases of the junction left unmatched. The CDR3 protein is CASSSSGTSGRALGEQFF. The DNA for the CDR3 is TGTGCCAGCAGTTCCTCAGGGACTAGCGGGAGGGCCTTGGGTGAGCAGTTCTTC.

The chain combines TRBV12-3 or TRBV12-4 with TRBJ2-5; the D gene is possibly TRBD1 (6 bases). V lost 7 bases, J lost 2 bases, and 11 bases lay in between. This CDR3 comprises 13 residues. CDR3 amino acids: CASTTTGQETQYF. The CDR3 bases are TGTGCCAGCACCACGACAGGTCAAGAGACCCAGTACTTC.

This chain joins TRBV20-1 and TRBJ2-1; no firm D call. Germline assignment: CDR1 DFQATT and CDR2 SNEGSKA (reference sequence). V gave up 2 bases and J gave up 8 bases, with 10 bases separating them. CDR3 size: 12 residues. CDR3 DNA sequence: TGCAGTGCTAGACTGTTCCCCTATGAGCAGTTCTTC. The encoded protein is CSARLFPYEQFF.

V and J are TRBV20-1 and TRBJ2-7; D might be TRBD2 (7 bases). Per the germline V gene, CDR1 is DFQATT and CDR2 is SNEGSKA (reference sequence). The CDR3 is 14 amino acids. V lost 6 bases and J lost 4, with 19 bases in between. The CDR3 region has the DNA TGCAGTGCCACCGGGGCGGGGGCTACTTACGAGCAGTACTTC. Residues: CSATGAGATYEQYF.

CDR3 nucleotides: TGCAGCGTTGGGGACAGGACTGCCTACGAGCAGTACTTC. Amino acid sequence: CSVGDRTAYEQYF. This sequence joins TRBV29-1 and TRBJ2-7; TRBD1 matches 8 bases. With 4 bases clipped from V and 2 bases from J, the junction kept 4 bases outside the gene matches. The V gene's germline CDR1 is SQVTM and CDR2 ANQGSEA. The CDR3 loop spans 13 amino acids.

In its sample, this clonotype was seen many times. This chain connects TRBV12-3 or TRBV12-4 to TRBJ2-1; possibly TRBD1 for D (5 bases). Trimming removed 3 bases from V and 7 bases from J, with 16 bases in between. This CDR3 region has 15 residues. This CDR3 is CASSLGLGSLNEQFF. The DNA of the CDR3 is TGTGCCAGCAGTTTGGGGCTCGGAAGTCTTAATGAGCAGTTCTTC.

This clonotype was observed a handful of times. The chain recombines TRBV5-1 with TRBJ2-3; 8 nucleotides match TRBD2. CDR3 length: 17 residues. Looked up from germline, CDR1 is SGHRS and CDR2 is YFSETQ. The V gene end was trimmed by 1 base and the J gene end by 3 bases; junction bases not matched to a gene: 10. The CDR3 DNA reads TGCGCCAGCAGCTTGTCAGCGGGAGTACCCCCAACAGATACGCAGTATTTT. It encodes CASSLSAGVPPTDTQYF.

The V and J genes are TRBV5-1 and TRBJ2-6; 7 bases match TRBD2. The V gene's germline CDR1 is SGHRS and CDR2 YFSETQ. J gave up 4 bases and V 6 bases, and 10 bases lay outside the gene matches. This CDR3 spans 16 amino acids. Here the CDR3 DNA reads TGCGCCAGCATCGAGCGGGGTGACACGGGGGCCAACGTCCTGACTTTC. It translates to CASIERGDTGANVLTF.

The chain joins TRBV15 to TRBJ2-5; D perhaps matches TRBD2 (7 bases). Germline V gives CDR1 LNHNV, CDR2 YYDKDF (reference sequence). This CDR3 comprises 15 residues. V was cut by 5 bases and J by 4 bases, with 17 bases left in between. In DNA, the CDR3 is TGTGCCACCAGCCGAAGAGGGGGGGCCGCAGAGACCCAGTACTTC. The encoded protein is CATSRRGGAAETQYF.

Ten or more counts support this clonotype. This chain links TRBV7-6 with TRBJ2-1; 7 nucleotides line up with TRBD2. V dropped 3 bases and J dropped 6; count of bases not matched to a gene: 8. The CDR3 consists of 15 residues. Germline loops: CDR1 SGHVS, CDR2 FNYEAQ. CDR3 nucleotides: TGTGCCAGCAGCTTTAGGGCGGGAGTAATCAATGAGCAGTTCTTC. Encoded protein: CASSFRAGVINEQFF.

The sample holds a few counts of this clonotype. J is TRBJ2-7 and V is TRBV12-3 or TRBV12-4, with 7 bases aligning to TRBD1. With 4 bases clipped from V and 1 base from J, the junction kept 4 bases outside the gene matches. CDR3 length equals 14 residues. The CDR3 region is CASSSLTGSYEQYF. In DNA, the CDR3 is TGTGCCAGCAGTTCGTTGACAGGGTCCTACGAGCAGTACTTC.

The sample holds a few counts of this clonotype. The CDR3 here is CASSPIQEGRETQYF. The CDR3 DNA follows: TGTGCCAGCAGCCCTATTCAGGAGGGGAGAGAGACCCAGTACTTC. The chain uses TRBV14 and TRBJ2-5; possible D gene TRBD2, 6 bases. Germline values: CDR1 SGHDN, CDR2 FVKESK. V was cut by 4 bases and J by 4 bases, with 16 bases left in between. The CDR3 totals 15 residues.

This clonotype was counted ten times or more. The V call is TRBV2, the J call TRBJ2-1, with D possibly matching TRBD1 (5 bases). This CDR3 contains 16 residues. Trimming stripped 5 bases from V and 6 bases from J, with 20 bases between. Germline V lookup: CDR1 SNHLY, CDR2 FYNNEI. The CDR3 sequence is CASSWSSKTALNEQFF. The CDR3 region has the DNA TGTGCCAGCAGTTGGTCCAGCAAGACAGCACTCAATGAGCAGTTCTTC.

The chain links TRBV20-1 to TRBJ2-7; perhaps TRBD1 as D (6 bases). Germline V CDR1 and CDR2: DFQATT, SNEGSKA (reference sequence). Trimming stripped 5 bases from V and 3 bases from J, with 14 bases between. The CDR3 covers 13 residues. CDR3 bases: TGCAGTGCTCGCAGGGGAACGAACTACGAGCAGTACTTC. Translated: CSARRGTNYEQYF.